This TCR beta chain was captured in a study of blood T cell repertoires in COVID-19. Generated by immunoSEQ multiplex PCR, the TCRdb table keeps only in-frame clones and is missing some. The repertoire holds tens of thousands of clones, 70% to 90% seen once, with less than 15% in the top ten. The CDR3 loop spans 10 amino acids. Per the germline V gene, CDR1 is DFQATT and CDR2 is SNEGSKA (reference sequence). This TCR was sampled from a man in his 70s with acute or convalescent COVID-19. The J gene is TRBJ1-1, the V gene TRBV20-1; D not certain. Sequencing was carried out using peripheral blood. The CDR3 region is CSLRNTEAFF. The CDR3 DNA is TGCAGCCTAAGGAACACTGAAGCTTTCTTT.